Listed here is a single T cell receptor beta chain. V lost 7 bases, J lost 5 bases, and 5 bases lay in between. The CDR3 spans 11 residues. Germline V lookup: CDR1 ENHRY, CDR2 SYGVKD. Those patients with uncontrolled infection, other autoimmune disease, pregnancy or lactation were excluded. Using RNA transcripts as the source, TCR beta CDR3 regions were amplified. In the first-round RT-PCR of the TCR CDR3, the HTBI primer set was used. Via MiXCR, TCRdb re-called the multiplex PCR reads, giving one row per CDR3 protein. The sample gives 800,000 or so distinct CDR3 sequences, over 35% of which show up once; around 10% is in the top ten. The sample originates from a study of T cells in Graves' hyperthyroidism and ophthalmopathy. Whole-study context: Peripheral blood was acquired at first diagnosis, ahead of any therapy whatsoever.

The specimen sequenced was blood. The rearrangement joins TRBV10-3 to TRBJ2-2, with D unclear. This TCR derives from a young man with Graves' hyperthyroidism. The CDR3 region has the DNA TGTGCCATCAAAGGGACCGGGGAGCTGTTTTTT. Amino acids: CAIKGTGELFF.